This T cell receptor beta chain appears in the sequencing data of a study of blood T cell repertoires in COVID-19. As handled by the study authors: By means of reference gene primer amplification, nucleated cell counts were estimated. Profiling relied on immunoSEQ multiplex PCR, and the TCRdb table lists in-frame clones only, not all of them. The V and J calls and clone size were taken over from that table, and D and trimming were inferred from the DNA. The table has about 190,000 clones, approximately 80% seen once; the top ten hold 15% to 20%. The ends were cut back, 0 bases at V and 3 bases at J, with 15 bases in the middle. Germline CDR1 and CDR2: SNHLY and FYNNEI. The CDR3 loop spans 16 amino acids.

The receptor was derived from a human donor in a cohort sampled during active COVID-19. This chain connects TRBV2 to TRBJ2-7; a possible D gene is TRBD2 (5 bases). Sequencing was carried out using peripheral blood. CDR3 in DNA: TGTGCCAGCAGTGAAGCCCCCGCCCCCGGGGTCTACGAGCAGTACTTC. It codes for CASSEAPAPGVYEQYF.